This T cell receptor beta chain stems from a study of blood T cell repertoires in COVID-19. This clone was counted a single time. Germline V gene data show CDR1 as SQVTM and CDR2 as ANQGSEA. The CDR3 has 13 amino acids. V was pared by 7 bases and J by 1 base, with 11 bases between. The assay was immunoSEQ multiplex PCR, and TCRdb's table has in-frame clones only and misses some. The table lists some 200,000 clones, roughly 75% of them singletons. The sample was peripheral blood. V is TRBV29-1 and J is TRBJ1-5; perhaps TRBD1 as D (5 bases). The TCR sequence derives from a woman in her 70s with acute or convalescent COVID-19. The CDR3 DNA is TGCAGCGCCGGACATGGGAGCAATCAGCCCCAGCATTTT. It yields the protein CSAGHGSNQPQHF.